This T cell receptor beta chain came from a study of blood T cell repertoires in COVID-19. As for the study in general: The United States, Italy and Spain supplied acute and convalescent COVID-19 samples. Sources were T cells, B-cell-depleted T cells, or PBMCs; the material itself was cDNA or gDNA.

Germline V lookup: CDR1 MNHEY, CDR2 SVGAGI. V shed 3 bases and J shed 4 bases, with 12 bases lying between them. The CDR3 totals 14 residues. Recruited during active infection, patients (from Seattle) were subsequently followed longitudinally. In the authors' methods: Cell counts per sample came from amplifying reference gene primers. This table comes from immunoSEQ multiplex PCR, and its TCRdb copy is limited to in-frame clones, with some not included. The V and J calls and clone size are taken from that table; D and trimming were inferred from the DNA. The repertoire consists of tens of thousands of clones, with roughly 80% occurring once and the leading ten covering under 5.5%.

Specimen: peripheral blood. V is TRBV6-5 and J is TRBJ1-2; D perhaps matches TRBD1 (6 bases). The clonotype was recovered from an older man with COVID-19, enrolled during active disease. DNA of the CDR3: TGTGCCAGCAGTTATAGGGAGGGGGTCTATGGCTACACCTTC. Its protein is CASSYREGVYGYTF.